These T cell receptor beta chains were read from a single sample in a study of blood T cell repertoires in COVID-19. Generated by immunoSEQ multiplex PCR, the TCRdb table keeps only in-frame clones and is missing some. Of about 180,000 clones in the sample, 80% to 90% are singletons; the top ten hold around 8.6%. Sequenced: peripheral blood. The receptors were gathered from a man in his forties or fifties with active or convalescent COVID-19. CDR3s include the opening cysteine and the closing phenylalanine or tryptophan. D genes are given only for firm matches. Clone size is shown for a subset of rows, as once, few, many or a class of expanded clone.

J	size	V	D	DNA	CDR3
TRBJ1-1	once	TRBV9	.	TGTGCCAGCAGCGCAGGTATGAACACTGAAGCTTTCTTT	CASSAGMNTEAFF
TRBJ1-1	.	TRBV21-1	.	TGTGCCAGCAGCCACATTTTGAGGGGGACGCACCTTATGTATTTCTTT	CASSHILRGTHLMYFF
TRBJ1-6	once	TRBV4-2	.	TGTGCCAGCAGCCCCACCCCAGGGGTGGATTCACCCCTCCACTTT	CASSPTPGVDSPLHF
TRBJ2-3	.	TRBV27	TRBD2	TGTGCTAGCCGGGCTAGCGGTACTAGCACAGATACGCAGTATTTT	CASRASGTSTDTQYF
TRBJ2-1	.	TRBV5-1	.	TGCGCCAGCACGGCGATCGGACAGTTCGATGAGCAGTTCTTC	CASTAIGQFDEQFF
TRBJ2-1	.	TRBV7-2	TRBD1	TGTGCCAGCAGCACCACAGGGGGCAATGAGCAGTTCTTC	CASSTTGGNEQFF
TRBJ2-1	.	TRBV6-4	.	TGTGCCAGCAAATCCCTTAGCGGAAACAATGAGCAGTTCTTC	CASKSLSGNNEQFF
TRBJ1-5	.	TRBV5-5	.	TGTGCCAGCAGCCCATTTAGCAATCAGCCCCAGCATTTT	CASSPFSNQPQHF
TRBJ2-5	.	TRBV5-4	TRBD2	TGTGCCAGCAGCTTGGAACTAGCGGGACTCCAAGAGACCCAGTACTTC	CASSLELAGLQETQYF
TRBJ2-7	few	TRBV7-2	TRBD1	TGTGCCAGCAGGGACGGGACAGCGAAATCCTACGAGCAGTACTTC	CASRDGTAKSYEQYF
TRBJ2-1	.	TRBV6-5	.	TGTGCCAGCAGCTCGACAGGCAAAAGGGAGTTCTTC	CASSSTGKREFF
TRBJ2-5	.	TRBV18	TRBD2	TGTGCCAGCTCCCTCGGGGATAGCGGGAGTCAGACCCAGTACTTC	CASSLGDSGSQTQYF
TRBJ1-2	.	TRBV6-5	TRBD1	TGTGCCAGCAGCGGGACAGCAACTAACTATGGCTACACCTTC	CASSGTATNYGYTF
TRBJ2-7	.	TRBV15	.	TGTGCCACCAGCAGCCGGGACACCTCCTACGAGCAGTACTTC	CATSSRDTSYEQYF
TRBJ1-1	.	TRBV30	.	TGTGCCTGGACCCCCCCGACAGCAAAGAACACTGAAGCTTTCTTT	CAWTPPTAKNTEAFF
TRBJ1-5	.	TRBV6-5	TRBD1	TGTGCCAGCAGTTACTCGGGACAGGGAAATGGTCAGCCCCAGCATTTT	CASSYSGQGNGQPQHF
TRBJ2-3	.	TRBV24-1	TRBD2	TGTGCCACCAGTGACGTAGCGGGAGCTAGCACAGATACGCAGTATTTT	CATSDVAGASTDTQYF
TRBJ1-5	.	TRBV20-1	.	TGCAGTGCTAGTCTAGGTCAGCCCCAGCATTTT	CSASLGQPQHF
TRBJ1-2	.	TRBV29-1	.	TGCAGCGTTGCAAATTCACAGGGCCTCCGGAACTATGGCTACACCTTC	CSVANSQGLRNYGYTF
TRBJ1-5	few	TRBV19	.	TGTGCCAGTAGTATAGGGAGGGGCTCAACCGGGGGGAATCAGCCCCAGCATTTT	CASSIGRGSTGGNQPQHF
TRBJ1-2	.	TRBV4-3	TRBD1	TGCGCCAGCAGCCAGGGAACAGGGGGCTATGGCTACACCTTC	CASSQGTGGYGYTF
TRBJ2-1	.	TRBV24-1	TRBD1	TGTGCCACCAGTGATTTCGGGACAGGGGACAATGAGCAGTTCTTC	CATSDFGTGDNEQFF
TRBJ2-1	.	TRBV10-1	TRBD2	TGCGCCACCCGGGGGGGGGCGGTTGATGAGCAGTTCTTC	CATRGGAVDEQFF
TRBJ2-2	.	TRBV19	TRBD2	TGTGCCAGTAGTATGTTCAGCGGGGGGGACACCGGGGAGCTGTTTTTT	CASSMFSGGDTGELFF
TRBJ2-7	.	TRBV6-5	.	TGTGCCAGCACCCGAACAGGGTTCAGCGAGCAGTACTTC	CASTRTGFSEQYF
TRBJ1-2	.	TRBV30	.	TGTGCCTGGAGTCGACAGACCGGGGGCTACACCTTC	CAWSRQTGGYTF
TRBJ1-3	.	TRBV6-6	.	TGTGCCAGCAGGGAACAGGGCTCTGGAAACACCATATATTTT	CASREQGSGNTIYF
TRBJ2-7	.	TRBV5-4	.	TGTGCCAGCAGCATTCGGGACTACGAGCAGTACTTC	CASSIRDYEQYF
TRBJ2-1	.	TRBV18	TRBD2	TGTGCCAGCTCACCAAGTATCGCGGGAGGCGGATACAATGAGCAGTTCTTC	CASSPSIAGGGYNEQFF
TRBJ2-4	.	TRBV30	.	TGTGCCGGACGGGACTGGGGAGAAGGCAAAAACATTCAGTACTTC	CAGRDWGEGKNIQYF
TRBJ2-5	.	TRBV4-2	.	TGTGCCAGCAGCCGAGAATCGGGCCAAGAGACCCAGTACTTC	CASSRESGQETQYF
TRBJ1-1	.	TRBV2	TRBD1	TGTGCCAGCAGGGACAGGGGGCGAGGTACTGAAGCTTTCTTT	CASRDRGRGTEAFF
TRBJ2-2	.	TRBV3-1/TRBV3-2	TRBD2	TGTGCCAGCAGCCAAGATTGGACGCGGGGGGGCCGAGACGGGGAGCTGTTTTTT	CASSQDWTRGGRDGELFF
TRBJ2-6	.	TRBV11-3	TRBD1	TGTGCCAGCAGCACCGGGACAGGGGTCTCTGGGGCCAACGTCCTGACTTTC	CASSTGTGVSGANVLTF
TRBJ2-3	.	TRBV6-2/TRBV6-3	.	TGTGCCAGCAGTTCCCAGGGATATACGCAGTATTTT	CASSSQGYTQYF
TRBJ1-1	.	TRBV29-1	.	TGCAGCACTAGGGTAGGGAACACTGAAGCTTTCTTT	CSTRVGNTEAFF
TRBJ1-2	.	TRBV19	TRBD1	TGTGCCAGTGAGGAACAGGGGGCTCCCAACTATGGCTACACCTTC	CASEEQGAPNYGYTF
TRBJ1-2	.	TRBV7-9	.	TGTGCCAGCAGCTTCATAACAAACTATGGCTACACCTTC	CASSFITNYGYTF
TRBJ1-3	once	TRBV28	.	TGTGCCAGCCTTTCTATGAGGTCTTTCTCTGGAAACACCATATATTTT	CASLSMRSFSGNTIYF
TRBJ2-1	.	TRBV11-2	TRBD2	TGTGCCAGCAGCAATATCGCGGGAGGTGGCAATGAGCAGTTCTTC	CASSNIAGGGNEQFF
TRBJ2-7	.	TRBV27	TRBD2	TGTGCCAGCAGTAAAACGGGACTAGTGGGCGAGCAGTACTTC	CASSKTGLVGEQYF
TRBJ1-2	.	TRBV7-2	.	TGTGCCAGCAGCACCCCAACAGGGTTTGGCTATGGCTACACCTTC	CASSTPTGFGYGYTF
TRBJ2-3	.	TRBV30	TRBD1	TGTGCCTGGAGTCCCGGGACAGGGGCAGATACGCAGTATTTT	CAWSPGTGADTQYF
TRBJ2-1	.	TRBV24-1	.	TGTGCCACCAGTGACTCAACCCGCGACAGCAATGAGCAGTTCTTC	CATSDSTRDSNEQFF
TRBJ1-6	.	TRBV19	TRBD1	TGTGCCAGTAGTAGTTCAGGGGGCTTGGATTCACCCCTCCACTTT	CASSSSGGLDSPLHF
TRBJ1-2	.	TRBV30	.	TGTGCCTGGACTGTGGGGGGTGGTACCTATGGCTACACCTTC	CAWTVGGGTYGYTF
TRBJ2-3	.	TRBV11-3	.	TGTGCCAGCAGCAAGACACGCCCAGATACGCAGTATTTT	CASSKTRPDTQYF
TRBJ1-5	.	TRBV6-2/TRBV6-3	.	TGTGCCAGCAGTTACACGCCAGGGGCCTCATATAGCAATCAGCCCCAGCATTTT	CASSYTPGASYSNQPQHF
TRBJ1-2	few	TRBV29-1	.	TGCAGCGTTCAGGGGAGTAACTATGGCTACACCTTC	CSVQGSNYGYTF
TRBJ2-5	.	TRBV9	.	TGTGCCAGCAGCGTAGCTGGCGGCCAAGAGACCCAGTACTTC	CASSVAGGQETQYF
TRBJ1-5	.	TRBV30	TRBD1	TGTGCCTGGGACAGGGGGGGTCAGCCCCAGCATTTT	CAWDRGGQPQHF
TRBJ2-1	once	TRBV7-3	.	TGTGCCAGCAGCTTAATAGGACAGAGCTCCTACAATGAGCAGTTCTTC	CASSLIGQSSYNEQFF